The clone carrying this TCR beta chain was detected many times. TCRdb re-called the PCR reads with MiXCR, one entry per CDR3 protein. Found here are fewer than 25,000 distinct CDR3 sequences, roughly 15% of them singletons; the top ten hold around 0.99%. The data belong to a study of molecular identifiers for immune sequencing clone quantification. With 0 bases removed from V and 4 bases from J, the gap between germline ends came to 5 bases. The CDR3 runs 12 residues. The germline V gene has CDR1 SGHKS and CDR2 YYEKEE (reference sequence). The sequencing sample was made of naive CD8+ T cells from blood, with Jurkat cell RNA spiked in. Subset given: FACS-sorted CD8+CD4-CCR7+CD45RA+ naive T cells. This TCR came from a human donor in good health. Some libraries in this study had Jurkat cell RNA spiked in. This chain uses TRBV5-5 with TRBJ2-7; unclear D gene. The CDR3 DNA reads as TGTGCCAGCAGCTTGGCCTATTACGAGCAGTACTTC. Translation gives CASSLAYYEQYF.